The present T cell receptor (beta chain) was sequenced within a study of cytomegalovirus exposure and HLA in healthy donors. Vbeta (60) and Jbeta (13) primers were used in the PCR. The assay was immunoSEQ multiplex PCR, and TCRdb's table has in-frame clones only and misses some. This table holds around 280,000 clones, about 90% found once. The germline gives CDR1 SGHRS, CDR2 YFSETQ. This CDR3 is built from 15 residues. V shed 4 bases and J 7 bases; nucleotides not matched to a gene: 7. The origin of this receptor is a woman under 30 in good health and CMV-seronegative. The sequenced sample was PBMCs. The V and J genes are TRBV5-1 and TRBJ2-2, with TRBD1 identical over 10 bases. The CDR3 is CASSPGTGEGGELFF. DNA of the CDR3: TGCGCCAGCAGCCCTGGGACAGGGGAAGGCGGGGAGCTGTTTTTT.